This TCR beta chain is drawn from a study of cytomegalovirus exposure and HLA in healthy donors. General study results and limits: A later analysis, which compared TCR beta chains of equal frequency, found the HLA-associated ones more clonally expanded. Near-uniform donor sequencing depth was presumed by presence/absence analyses.

Regarding this clone: The antigen remains undetermined.

Amplification used 60 Vbeta primers and 13 Jbeta primers. Assay used: immunoSEQ multiplex PCR; TCRdb lists only in-frame clones, some missing. The sample contains roughly 110,000 clones, around 85% of which appear only once. Trimming stripped 0 bases from V and 4 bases from J, with 16 bases between. Germline loops: CDR1 SGHRS, CDR2 YFSETQ. CDR3 length equals 16 residues. Specimen: PBMCs. This rearrangement joins TRBV5-1 to TRBJ1-1, with D possibly being TRBD1 (5 bases). This sequence originates from a young man in good health and CMV-seronegative. For the CDR3, the DNA is TGCGCCAGCAGCTTGGCTTCGGCAGGGTTGGGCACTGAAGCTTTCTTT. This codes for CASSLASAGLGTEAFF.